The rows below give T cell receptor beta chains drawn from one sample of a study of blood T cell repertoires in COVID-19. Method: immunoSEQ multiplex PCR; TCRdb's copy keeps in-frame clones and lacks some. The sample lists 250,000 to 350,000 clones, approximately 88% seen once, with roughly 6.7% in the top ten. Sequencing used peripheral blood. These TCRs come from a man aged 18 to 30 who had recovered from COVID-19. The CDR3 runs from the conserved cysteine through the conserved F or W. The D gene is left open where the match is weak. Size values are once, few and many counts, or a class for expanded clones, and some rows have none.

>12|NA|NA|TRBV25-1|TRBJ2-1
TGTGCCAGTTCCGGGCTCGGGGATGAGCAGTTCTTC
CASSGLGDEQFF
>19|NA|TRBD1|TRBV28|TRBJ2-3
TGTGCCAGCAGTTTCGCCCTACCACGACAGGGGGCTCGCACAGATACGCAGTATTTT
CASSFALPRQGARTDTQYF
>15|NA|TRBD2|TRBV14|TRBJ2-7
TGTGCCAGCAGTCTTACTAGCGGGAGCTCCTACGAGCAGTACTTC
CASSLTSGSSYEQYF
>14|NA|TRBD2|TRBV19|TRBJ2-5
TGTGCCAGTAGTAGCCAGCGGGAGGGAGAGACCCAGTACTTC
CASSSQREGETQYF
>15|NA|TRBD1|TRBV6-2/TRBV6-3|TRBJ1-1
TGTGCCAGCAGTTCCCTCAGGGGGAGTGGAACTGAAGCTTTCTTT
CASSSLRGSGTEAFF
>16|NA|NA|TRBV12-2|TRBJ1-5
TGTGCAAGTCGCTTAGCCCCTAGATTTCGTTGTCAGCCCCAGCATTTT
CASRLAPRFRCQPQHF
>14|NA|NA|TRBV3-1/TRBV3-2|TRBJ2-3
TGTGCCAGCAGCCAAGATCGAGGCAGAGATACGCAGTATTTT
CASSQDRGRDTQYF
>16|NA|NA|TRBV3-1/TRBV3-2|TRBJ2-6
TGTGCCAGCAGCCAAGCACTAGCTGCTGGGGCCAACGTCCTGACTTTC
CASSQALAAGANVLTF
>15|once|TRBD1|TRBV16|TRBJ1-2
TGTGCCAGCAGCCCCTACCACAGGGGGTCCTATGGCTACACCTTC
CASSPYHRGSYGYTF
>16|NA|TRBD1|TRBV24-1|TRBJ2-5
TGTGCCACCAGTGATTACAGGACAGGGGGCATGGAGACCCAGTACTTC
CATSDYRTGGMETQYF